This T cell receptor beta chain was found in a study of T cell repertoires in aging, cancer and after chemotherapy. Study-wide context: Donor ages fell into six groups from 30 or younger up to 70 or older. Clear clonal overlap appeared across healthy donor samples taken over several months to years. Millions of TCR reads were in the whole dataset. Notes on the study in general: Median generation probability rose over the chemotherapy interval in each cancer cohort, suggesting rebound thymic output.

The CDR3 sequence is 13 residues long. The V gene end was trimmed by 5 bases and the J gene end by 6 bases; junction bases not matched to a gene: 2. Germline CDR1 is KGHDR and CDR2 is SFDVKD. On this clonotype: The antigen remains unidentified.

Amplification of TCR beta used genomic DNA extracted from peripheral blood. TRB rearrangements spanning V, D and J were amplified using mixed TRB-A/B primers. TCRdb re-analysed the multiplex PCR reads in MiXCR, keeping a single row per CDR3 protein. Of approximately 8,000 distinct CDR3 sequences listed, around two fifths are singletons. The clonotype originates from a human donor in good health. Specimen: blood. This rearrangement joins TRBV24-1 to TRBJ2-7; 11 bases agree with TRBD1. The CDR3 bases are TGTGCCACCAGTGGTGGGACAGGGGGCGAGCAGTACTTC. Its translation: CATSGGTGGEQYF.